This entry describes one TCR beta chain. Its antigen remains unknown. This entry comes from a study of T cell repertoires in cytomegalovirus infection. Study context: Both recently identified HLA-C-restricted and well-studied HLA-B-restricted CMV epitopes were used in the study. Matching HLA type and CMV infection were both indicated by public TCR beta signatures. Whole-study findings and limits: The study identified carriers of CMV plus the relevant HLA from cumulative public TCR beta family frequency. Ex vivo, HLA-C-restricted CMV-specific TCR beta clonotypes prevailed over the rest of the response.

The V segment lost 4 bases and the J segment 0 bases; nucleotides outside the gene matches: 4. The CDR3 has 17 residues. The germline gives CDR1 KGHDR, CDR2 SFDVKD. TCRdb reanalysed the reads using MiXCR and keeps one entry per CDR3 protein. The sample includes roughly 90,000 distinct CDR3 sequences, approximately 32% of them seen just once. The rearrangement joins TRBV24-1 to TRBJ2-3; TRBD1 matches 12 bases. The sequencing here drew on CD8+ T cells from cultured PBMCs, taken from culture after CMV antigen stimulation. The source of this sequence is a human donor in good health (CMV status not recorded). Some clones in this sample may be carry-over from other donors' samples. The CDR3 nucleotides are TGTGCCACCAGTGAAAGGGACAGGGGGCCTAGCACAGATACGCAGTATTTT. Protein product: CATSERDRGPSTDTQYF.